These 25 T cell receptor beta chains were sequenced from one sample in a study of T cell repertoires in cytomegalovirus infection (dated by TCRdb to the late 2010s). This specimen's treatment or condition label, interpreted: in vitro stimulation with specific CMV peptide epitopes to enrich CMV-specific T cells. These TCRs' antigens remain unknown. Sequencing was carried out with an Illumina HiSeq 1500. TCRdb handled the public reads itself, with Q25 trimming in fastp and clone calling in MiXCR, and kept productive beta chains. CDR3 protein duplicates are merged, each entry listing the most common genes and DNA. For this sample the table gives around 710,000 distinct CDR3 sequences, of which 29% were detected only once. 13% of the sample belongs to the ten largest clones. The sequencing used cultured CD8+ T cells from PBMCs, collected from culture after CMV antigen stimulation. These receptors were taken from a human donor in good health (CMV status not recorded). Some clones in this sample may be carry-over from other donors' samples.

This clonotype was observed a handful of times. The chain joins TRBV4-3 to TRBJ1-4; no reliable D call. Germline assignment: CDR1 LGHNA and CDR2 YSLEER. Deletions cut 0 bases from V and 5 bases from J, with 7 bases between. This CDR3 has 14 amino acids. CDR3 bases: TGCGCCAGCAGCCAAGATTCTGGGAATGAAAAACTGTTTTTT. Its translation: CASSQDSGNEKLFF.

This rearrangement joins TRBV9 to TRBJ2-2, with 11 bases aligning to TRBD2. The V segment lost 0 bases and the J segment 3 bases; nucleotides outside the gene matches: 1. Germline V gene sequence: CDR1 SGDLS, CDR2 YYNGEE. The CDR3 contains 16 residues. The DNA for the CDR3 is TGTGCCAGCAGCGTAGTAGCGGGGGGGCACACCGGGGAGCTGTTTTTT. Protein product: CASSVVAGGHTGELFF.

The rearrangement links TRBV10-3 to TRBJ1-5, with D possibly TRBD1 on 5 matching bases. In germline, CDR1 is ENHRY, CDR2 SYGVKD. V shed 10 bases and J shed 2 bases, with 9 bases lying between them. There are 12 residues in the CDR3. CDR3 sequence (DNA): TGTGCCACTGACAGTGGCAATCAGCCCCAGCATTTT. Translated: CATDSGNQPQHF.

V and J are TRBV19 and TRBJ1-5; D is ambiguous. Germline loops: CDR1 LNHDA, CDR2 SQIVND (reference sequence). Trimming shortened V by 7 bases and J by 0 bases, and 10 bases separated the two germline ends. This CDR3 spans 14 amino acids. Written as DNA, the CDR3 is TGTGCCAGTAAAGGAGGCCGTAGCAATCAGCCCCAGCATTTT. Translating it yields CASKGGRSNQPQHF.

In this sample, this clonotype turned up many times. The chain has TRBV7-2 and TRBJ1-2; no reliable D call. Germline CDR1 and CDR2: SGHTA and FQGNSA. CDR3 size: 14 residues. V gave up 0 bases and J gave up 7 bases, with 12 bases separating them. CDR3 nucleotide sequence: TGTGCCAGCAGCTTAGCGGGAGGGATGGGTGGCTACACCTTC. As protein: CASSLAGGMGGYTF.

A few counts support this clonotype. The chain employs TRBV7-6 and TRBJ1-2; 8 bases fit TRBD1. CDR1 and CDR2 (germline): SGHVS, FNYEAQ. J gave up 8 bases and V 5 bases, and 10 bases lay outside the gene matches. The CDR3 has 14 residues. This chain's CDR3 is CASSPRQGAQGYTF. CDR3 nucleotides: TGTGCCAGCAGCCCCCGGCAGGGGGCGCAAGGCTACACCTTC. Based on the CDR3 plus reference TRBV7-6 and TRBJ1-2, the full variable domain is GAGVSQSPRYKVTKRGQDVALRCDPISGHVSLYWYRQALGQGPEFLTYFNYEAQQDKSGLPNDRFSAERPEGSISTLTIQRTEQRDSAMYRCASSPRQGAQGYTFGSGTRLTVV.

This rearrangement joins TRBV28 to TRBJ2-3; 8 nucleotides align to TRBD1. The CDR3 contains 17 residues. V shed 3 bases and J 3 bases; nucleotides not matched to a gene: 11. Germline V gene lookup returns CDR1 MDHEN and CDR2 SYDVKM. The DNA for the CDR3 is TGTGCCAGCAGTTTGTTGGCCGGGACAGGAAAGACAGATACGCAGTATTTT. This codes for CASSLLAGTGKTDTQYF.

The chain recombines TRBV19 with TRBJ1-2, with D uncertain. With 7 bases removed from V and 4 bases from J, the gap between germline ends came to 16 bases. Looked up from germline, CDR1 is LNHDA and CDR2 is SQIVND (reference sequence). The CDR3 covers 14 residues. In DNA, the CDR3 is TGTGCCAGTACCTCTGGGGTAAGCCCCTATGGCTACACCTTC. Protein sequence: CASTSGVSPYGYTF.

This clonotype appeared a few times. The chain recombines TRBV10-2 with TRBJ2-3; 9 nucleotides align to TRBD1. Germline loops: CDR1 WSHSY, CDR2 SAAADI. Unmatched junction bases numbered 10, after V lost 6 bases and J lost 6 bases. The length of the CDR3 is 15 residues. This CDR3 reads CASSPGQGSRDTQYF. CDR3 in DNA: TGCGCCAGCAGCCCGGGACAGGGTTCTCGGGATACGCAGTATTTT.

The chain recombines TRBV11-2 with TRBJ1-1; TRBD1 is a possible D gene (6 bases). The CDR3 length is 17 residues. Trimming removed 1 base at V and 0 bases at J, with 15 bases between. The germline CDR1 and CDR2 sequences are SGHAT and FQNNGV. The CDR3 DNA sequence: TGTGCCAGCAGCTTAGGGCCCATGGACAGAGTGAACACTGAAGCTTTCTTT. Translated, it gives CASSLGPMDRVNTEAFF.

This clonotype has at least ten counts. The gene calls are TRBV7-6 and TRBJ2-3; D perhaps matches TRBD1 (5 bases). The CDR3 consists of 16 residues. The V and J ends lost 3 bases and 3 bases respectively, with 16 bases between them. CDR1 and CDR2 (germline): SGHVS, FNYEAQ. CDR3 region: CASSFRAVSQTDTQYF. The CDR3 nucleotides are TGTGCCAGCAGCTTCAGGGCCGTATCCCAAACAGATACGCAGTATTTT.

This clonotype came up many times. This chain links TRBV7-6 with TRBJ1-5; 7 bases are a match to TRBD1. The CDR3 sequence is 15 residues long. Per germline, CDR1 SGHVS and CDR2 FNYEAQ. After removal of 5 bases from V and 4 bases from J, the junction contained 8 bases not matched to a gene. CDR3 residues: CASSPASGGNQPQHF. The CDR3 DNA reads as TGTGCCAGCAGCCCCGCTTCAGGGGGGAATCAGCCCCAGCATTTT.

The DNA of the CDR3 is TGCAGCGTCGAGGACGGTACTGAAGCTTTCTTT. This translates into CSVEDGTEAFF. The chain is built from TRBV29-1 and TRBJ1-1, with D unresolved. V was pared by 6 bases and J by 5 bases, with 10 bases between. Germline values: CDR1 SQVTM, CDR2 ANQGSEA. This CDR3 has 11 residues.

This clonotype came up a few times. This sequence joins TRBV6-5 and TRBJ2-7, with D unresolved. Germline-derived CDR1 and CDR2 are MNHEY and SVGAGI. The CDR3 is 14 residues long. The ends were cut back, 0 bases at V and 1 base at J, with 7 bases in the middle. In DNA form, the CDR3 reads TGTGCCAGCAGTTACTCCGACGAATCCTACGAGCAGTACTTC. It specifies CASSYSDESYEQYF.

V gene TRBV9 combines with J gene TRBJ1-1; 7 nucleotides line up with TRBD1. The CDR3 totals 17 residues. The J segment lost 1 base and the V segment lost 4 bases, leaving 13 bases of the junction unmatched. CDR1 SGDLS and CDR2 YYNGEE come from the germline V gene. The CDR3 nucleotides are TGTGCCAGCAGCCCCTCGGGACAGCCTAGGAGGAACACTGAAGCTTTCTTT. This gives the protein CASSPSGQPRRNTEAFF.

The chain carries TRBV5-8 and TRBJ2-1; 7 bases align to TRBD1. The CDR3 sequence is 19 residues long. V shed 4 bases and J 0 bases; nucleotides not matched to a gene: 16. CDR1 and CDR2 (germline): SGHTS, YDEGEE. The CDR3, as DNA: TGTGCCAGCAGCGTTCCCCTTACAGGGGATGGGAGCTCCTACAATGAGCAGTTCTTC. Translation: CASSVPLTGDGSSYNEQFF.

This clonotype was counted a few times. The CDR3 bases are TGTGCCAGCAGTCGACAGGGGGCCTACGAGCAGTACTTC. Translation gives CASSRQGAYEQYF. V gene TRBV25-1 combines with J gene TRBJ2-7; TRBD1 agrees at 9 bases. V dropped 5 bases and J dropped 2; count of bases not matched to a gene: 1. Germline CDR1 is MGHDK and CDR2 is SYGVNS. The CDR3 covers 13 residues.

The chain links TRBV9 to TRBJ2-1; TRBD1 agrees at 7 bases. The ends lost 3 bases at V and 0 bases at J; junction bases unmatched: 6. The CDR3 has 16 amino acids. Germline CDR1 is SGDLS and CDR2 is YYNGEE. The CDR3 nucleotides read TGTGCCAGCAGCGATCGGGACAGATACTCCTACAATGAGCAGTTCTTC. Its protein product is CASSDRDRYSYNEQFF. Full variable domain (outside the CDR3, taken from reference TRBV9 and TRBJ2-1): DSGVTQTPKHLITATGQRVTLRCSPRSGDLSVYWYQQSLDQGLQFLIQYYNGEERAKGNILERFSAQQFPDLHSELNLSSLELGDSALYFCASSDRDRYSYNEQFFGPGTRLTVL.

This chain joins TRBV7-3 and TRBJ2-7; 10 nucleotides align to TRBD1. V trimming: 9 bases; J trimming: 6 bases; junction bases outside the gene matches: 11. The germline CDR1 and CDR2 sequences are SGHTA and FQGTGA. CDR3 length: 14 amino acids. The CDR3 nucleotides are TGTGCCAGAAGACAGGGGGCTCCCCCTTGCGAGCAGTACGTC. Its protein is CARRQGAPPCEQYV.

V usage is TRBV7-4 and J usage is TRBJ2-7; D is possibly TRBD2 (6 bases). CDR3 size: 15 residues. Per the germline V gene, CDR1 is SGHVT and CDR2 is SQSDAQ. Trimming removed 6 bases from V and 2 bases from J, with 17 bases in between. CDR3 amino acids: CASRTSGLGPYEQYF. Written as DNA, the CDR3 is TGTGCCAGCAGGACCTCGGGACTGGGGCCCTACGAGCAGTACTTC. Using reference TRBV7-4 and TRBJ2-7 for the parts outside the CDR3, the full variable domain is GAGVSQSPRYKVAKRGRDVALRCDSISGHVTLYWYRQTLGQGSEVLTYSQSDAQRDKSGRPSGRFSAERPERSVSTLKIQRTEQGDSAVYLCASRTSGLGPYEQYFGPGTRLTVT.

V usage is TRBV6-5 and J usage is TRBJ1-1; tentative D call: TRBD1 (5 bases). This CDR3 has 14 residues. CDR1 and CDR2 from the germline V gene are MNHEY and SVGAGI. The V end was cut by 0 bases, the J end by 5 bases, with 10 bases between. The DNA for the CDR3 is TGTGCCAGCAGTTACTCATTCGGGGGAACTGAAGCTTTCTTT. This codes for CASSYSFGGTEAFF.

In its sample, this clonotype was seen a few times. V usage is TRBV27 and J usage is TRBJ1-5; possible D gene TRBD1, 5 bases. Deletions cut 4 bases from V and 1 base from J, with 11 bases between. Germline V gene sequence: CDR1 MNHEY, CDR2 SMNVEV (reference sequence). The CDR3 is 15 amino acids. The DNA of the CDR3 is TGTGCCAGCAGTTCCTTGGGGGGGAGCAATCAGCCCCAGCATTTT. Its protein is CASSSLGGSNQPQHF.

This clonotype has only a few counts. This sequence joins TRBV11-1 and TRBJ1-4; D unclear. The V gene's germline CDR1 is SGHAT and CDR2 FQDESV (reference sequence). This CDR3 has 16 amino acids. V dropped 5 bases and J dropped 0 bases, with 13 bases sitting between them. The CDR3 spells CASSPGPVSTNEKLFF. The CDR3 DNA sequence: TGTGCCAGCAGCCCGGGCCCGGTTTCAACTAATGAAAAACTGTTTTTT.

In this sample, this clonotype turned up a few times. CDR3 protein: CASSPRDSRNTIYF. The CDR3 coding sequence is TGTGCCAGCAGCCCCCGGGACAGCCGAAACACCATATATTTT. The chain combines TRBV7-6 with TRBJ1-3; 7 bases fit TRBD1. With 5 bases clipped from V and 5 bases from J, the junction kept 6 bases outside the gene matches. Germline V gene lookup returns CDR1 SGHVS and CDR2 FNYEAQ. The length of the CDR3 is 14 residues.

Details on this clonotype: Germline and junction disagree at one end, which may indicate a read error. CDR3 loop: CASSQGAGSGANVLTF. CDR3 coding DNA: TGTGCCAGCAGCCAAGGGGCAGGGTCTGGGGCCAATGTCCTGACTTTC. V usage is TRBV3-1 and J usage is TRBJ2-6; D possibly corresponds to TRBD1 (5 bases). This CDR3 is 16 amino acids long. The germline gives CDR1 LGHDT, CDR2 YNNKEL (reference sequence).